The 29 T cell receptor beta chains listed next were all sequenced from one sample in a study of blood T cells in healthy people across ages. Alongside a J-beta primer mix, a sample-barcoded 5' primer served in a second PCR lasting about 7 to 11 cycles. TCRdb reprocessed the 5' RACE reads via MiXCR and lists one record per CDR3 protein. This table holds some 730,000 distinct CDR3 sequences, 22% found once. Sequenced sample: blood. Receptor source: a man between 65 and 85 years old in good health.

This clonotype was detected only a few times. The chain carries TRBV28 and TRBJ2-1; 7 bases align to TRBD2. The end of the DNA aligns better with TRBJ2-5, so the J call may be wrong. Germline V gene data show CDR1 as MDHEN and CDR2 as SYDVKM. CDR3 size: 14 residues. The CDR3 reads CASRITSVGETQYF. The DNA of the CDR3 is TGTGCCAGCAGAATTACTAGCGTGGGGGAGACCCAGTACTTC.

The CDR3 nucleotides read TGTGCCAGCAGCCAATCTGGCCTAGCCAAAAACATTCAGTACTTC. It translates to CASSQSGLAKNIQYF. The genes are TRBV3-1 and TRBJ2-4; D is undetermined. V lost 2 bases, J lost 0 bases, and 8 bases lay in between. The CDR3 covers 15 residues. CDR1 and CDR2 (germline): LGHDT, YNNKEL (reference sequence).

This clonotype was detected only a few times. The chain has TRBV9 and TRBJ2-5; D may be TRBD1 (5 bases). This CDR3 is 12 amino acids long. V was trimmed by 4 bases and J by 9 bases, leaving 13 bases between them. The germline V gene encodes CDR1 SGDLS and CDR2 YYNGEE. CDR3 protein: CASSSRETAQYF. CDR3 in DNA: TGTGCCAGCAGCTCCAGGGAAACGGCCCAGTACTTC.

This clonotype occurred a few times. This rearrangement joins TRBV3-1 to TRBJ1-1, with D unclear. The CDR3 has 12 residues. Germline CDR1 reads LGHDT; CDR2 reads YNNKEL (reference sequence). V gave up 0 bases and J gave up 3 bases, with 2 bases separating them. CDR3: CASSQEYTEAFF. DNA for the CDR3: TGTGCCAGCAGCCAAGAGTACACTGAAGCTTTCTTT.

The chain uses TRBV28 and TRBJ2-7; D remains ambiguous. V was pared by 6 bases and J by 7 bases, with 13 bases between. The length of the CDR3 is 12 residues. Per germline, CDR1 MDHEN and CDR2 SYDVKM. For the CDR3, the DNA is TGTGCCAGCAGGAAGGATGTGCGGGAGCAGTACTTC. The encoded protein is CASRKDVREQYF.

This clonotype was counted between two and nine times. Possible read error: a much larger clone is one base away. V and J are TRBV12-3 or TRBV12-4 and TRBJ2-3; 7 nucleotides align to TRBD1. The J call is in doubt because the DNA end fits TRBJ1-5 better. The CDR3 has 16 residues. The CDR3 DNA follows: TGTGCCAGCAGTTTAGCGCGGTCAGGGGGAGCAGATACGCAGCATTTT. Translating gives CASSLARSGGADTQHF.

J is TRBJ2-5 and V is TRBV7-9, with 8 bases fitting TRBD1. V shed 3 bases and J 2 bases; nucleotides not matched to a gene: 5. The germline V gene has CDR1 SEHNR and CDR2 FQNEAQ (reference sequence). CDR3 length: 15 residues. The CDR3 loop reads CASSLTGTGQETQYF. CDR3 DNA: TGTGCCAGCAGCTTGACCGGGACAGGACAAGAGACCCAGTACTTC.

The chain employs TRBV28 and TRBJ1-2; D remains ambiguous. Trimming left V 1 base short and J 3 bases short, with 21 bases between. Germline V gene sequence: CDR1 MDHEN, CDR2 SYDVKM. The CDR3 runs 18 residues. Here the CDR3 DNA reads TGTGCCAGCAGTTTATTCCGGGCCCAGAGATTTGGGGACTATGGCTACACCTTC. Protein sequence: CASSLFRAQRFGDYGYTF.

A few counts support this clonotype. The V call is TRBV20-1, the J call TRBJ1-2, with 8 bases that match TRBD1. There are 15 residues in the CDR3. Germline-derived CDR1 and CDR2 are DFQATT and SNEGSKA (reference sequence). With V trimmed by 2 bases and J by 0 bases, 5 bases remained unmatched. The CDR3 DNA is TGCAGTGCTAGACCCTCACAGGGGGCTAACTATGGCTACACCTTC. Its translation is CSARPSQGANYGYTF.

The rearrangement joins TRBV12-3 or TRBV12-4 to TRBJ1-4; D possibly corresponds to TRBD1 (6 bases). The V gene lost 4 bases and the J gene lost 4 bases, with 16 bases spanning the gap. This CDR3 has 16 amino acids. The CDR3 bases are TGTGCCAGCAGTTCCCCTAACAGGGCCCATAATGAAAAACTGTTTTTT. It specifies CASSSPNRAHNEKLFF.

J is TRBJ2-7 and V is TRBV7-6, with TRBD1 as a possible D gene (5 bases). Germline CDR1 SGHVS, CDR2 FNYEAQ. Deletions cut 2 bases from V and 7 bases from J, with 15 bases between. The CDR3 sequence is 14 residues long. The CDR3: CASSLFAEGDEQYF. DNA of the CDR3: TGTGCCAGCAGCTTATTTGCGGAAGGGGATGAGCAGTACTTC.

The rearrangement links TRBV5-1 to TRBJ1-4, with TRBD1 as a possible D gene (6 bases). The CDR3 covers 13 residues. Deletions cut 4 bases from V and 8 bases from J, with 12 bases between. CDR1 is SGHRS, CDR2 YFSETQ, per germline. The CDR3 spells CASSPWTEEKLFF. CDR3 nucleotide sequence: TGCGCCAGCAGCCCCTGGACAGAAGAAAAACTGTTTTTT.

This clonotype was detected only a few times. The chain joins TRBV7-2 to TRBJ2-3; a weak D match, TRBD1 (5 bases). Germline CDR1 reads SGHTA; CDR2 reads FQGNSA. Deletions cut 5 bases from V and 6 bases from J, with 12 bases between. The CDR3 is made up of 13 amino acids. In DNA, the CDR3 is TGTGCCAGCAGCCCGCCAGGGCTGGATACGCAGTATTTT. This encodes CASSPPGLDTQYF.

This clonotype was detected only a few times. The CDR3 is CASRSGQGLARFGETQYF. The CDR3 DNA reads TGTGCCAGCAGGTCAGGACAGGGTCTGGCCCGGTTCGGGGAGACCCAGTACTTC. The V call is TRBV7-6, the J call TRBJ2-5, with 8 bases lining up with TRBD1. With 6 bases clipped from V and 5 bases from J, the junction kept 20 bases outside the gene matches. There are 18 residues in the CDR3. Looked up from germline, CDR1 is SGHVS and CDR2 is FNYEAQ.

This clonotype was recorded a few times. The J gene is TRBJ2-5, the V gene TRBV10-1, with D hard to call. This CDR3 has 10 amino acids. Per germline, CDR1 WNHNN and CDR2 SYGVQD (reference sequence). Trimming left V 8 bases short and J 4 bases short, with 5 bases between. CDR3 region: CASGGETQYF. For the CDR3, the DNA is TGCGCCAGCGGTGGAGAGACCCAGTACTTC.

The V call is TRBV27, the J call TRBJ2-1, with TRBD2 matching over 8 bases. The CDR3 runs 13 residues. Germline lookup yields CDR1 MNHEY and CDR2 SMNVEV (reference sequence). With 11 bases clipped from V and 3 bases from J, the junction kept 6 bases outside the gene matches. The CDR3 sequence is CASRGARYNEQFF. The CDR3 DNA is TGTGCCTCGCGGGGGGCGCGCTACAATGAGCAGTTCTTC.

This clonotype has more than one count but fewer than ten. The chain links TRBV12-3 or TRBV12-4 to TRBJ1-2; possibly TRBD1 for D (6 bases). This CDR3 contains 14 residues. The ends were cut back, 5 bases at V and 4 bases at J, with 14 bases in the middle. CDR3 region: CASSERGGFYGYTF. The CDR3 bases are TGTGCCAGCAGTGAGAGGGGGGGCTTCTATGGCTACACCTTC.

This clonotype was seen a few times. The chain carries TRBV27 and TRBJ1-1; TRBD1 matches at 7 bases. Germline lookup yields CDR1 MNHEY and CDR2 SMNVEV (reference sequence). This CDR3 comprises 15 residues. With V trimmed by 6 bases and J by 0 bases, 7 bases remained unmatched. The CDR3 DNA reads TGTGCCAGCAGCCGACAGGGACGCATGAACACTGAAGCTTTCTTT. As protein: CASSRQGRMNTEAFF.

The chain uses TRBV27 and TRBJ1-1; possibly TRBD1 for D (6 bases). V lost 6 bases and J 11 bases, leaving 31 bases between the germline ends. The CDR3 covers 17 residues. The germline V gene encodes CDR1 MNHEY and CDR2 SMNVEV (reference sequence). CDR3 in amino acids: CASSIRGSGDNSLAAFF. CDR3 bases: TGTGCCAGCAGCATAAGGGGGTCGGGGGATAACAGCCTTGCGGCTTTCTTT.

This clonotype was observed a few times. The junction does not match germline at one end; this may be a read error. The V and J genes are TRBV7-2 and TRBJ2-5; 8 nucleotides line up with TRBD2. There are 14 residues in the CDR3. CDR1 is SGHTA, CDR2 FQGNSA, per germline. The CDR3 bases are TGTGCCGGCAGCTTAACTAGCGGCCAAGAGACCCAGTACTTC. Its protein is CAGSLTSGQETQYF.

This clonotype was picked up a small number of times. CDR3 nucleotides: TGCGCCAGCAGTTTTCAGCCGGGACAGGGGGTAGATGGCTACACCTTC. It is translated as CASSFQPGQGVDGYTF. The gene calls are TRBV5-1 and TRBJ1-2; 11 bases line up with TRBD1. The ends lost 5 bases at V and 6 bases at J; junction bases unmatched: 12. The V gene's germline CDR1 is SGHRS and CDR2 YFSETQ. The CDR3 sequence is 16 residues long.

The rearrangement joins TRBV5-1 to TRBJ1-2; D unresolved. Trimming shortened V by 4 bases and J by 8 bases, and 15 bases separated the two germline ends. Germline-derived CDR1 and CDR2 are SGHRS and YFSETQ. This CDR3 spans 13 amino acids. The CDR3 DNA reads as TGCGCCAGCAGCCCAGGCGTAATGGTCGGCTACACCTTC. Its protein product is CASSPGVMVGYTF.

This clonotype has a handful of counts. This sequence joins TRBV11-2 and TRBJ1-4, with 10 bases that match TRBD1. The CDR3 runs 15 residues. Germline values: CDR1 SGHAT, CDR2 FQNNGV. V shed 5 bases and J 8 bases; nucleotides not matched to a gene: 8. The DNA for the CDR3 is TGTGCCAGCAGCCTACTCGGGACAGGGGAGGAAAAACTGTTTTTT. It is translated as CASSLLGTGEEKLFF. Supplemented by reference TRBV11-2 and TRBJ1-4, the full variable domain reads EAGVAQSPRYKIIEKRQSVAFWCNPISGHATLYWYQQILGQGPKLLIQFQNNGVVDDSQLPKDRFSAERLKGVDSTLKIQPAKLEDSAVYLCASSLLGTGEEKLFFGSGTQLSVL.

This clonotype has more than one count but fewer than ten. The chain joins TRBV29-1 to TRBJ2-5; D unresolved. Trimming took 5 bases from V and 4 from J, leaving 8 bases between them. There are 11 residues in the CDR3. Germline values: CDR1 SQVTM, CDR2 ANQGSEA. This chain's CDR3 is CSVIPRETQYF. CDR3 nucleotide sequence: TGCAGCGTTATACCTCGAGAGACCCAGTACTTC.

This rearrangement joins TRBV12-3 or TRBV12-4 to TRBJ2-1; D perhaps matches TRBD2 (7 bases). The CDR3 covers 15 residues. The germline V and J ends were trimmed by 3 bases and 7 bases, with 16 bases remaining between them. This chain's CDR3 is CASSFWGGLGNEQFF. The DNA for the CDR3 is TGTGCCAGCAGTTTTTGGGGGGGCCTAGGGAATGAGCAGTTCTTC.

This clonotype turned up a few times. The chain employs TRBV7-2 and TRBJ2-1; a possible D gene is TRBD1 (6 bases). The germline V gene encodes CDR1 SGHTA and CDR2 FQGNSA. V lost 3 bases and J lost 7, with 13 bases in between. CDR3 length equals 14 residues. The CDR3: CASSFFQGRNEQFF. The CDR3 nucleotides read TGTGCCAGCAGCTTTTTCCAGGGGAGAAATGAGCAGTTCTTC. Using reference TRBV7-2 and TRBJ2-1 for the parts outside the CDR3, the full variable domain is GAGVSQSPSNKVTEKGKDVELRCDPISGHTALYWYRQSLGQGLEFLIYFQGNSAPDKSGLPSDRFSAERTGGSVSTLTIQRTQQEDSAVYLCASSFFQGRNEQFFGPGTRLTVL.

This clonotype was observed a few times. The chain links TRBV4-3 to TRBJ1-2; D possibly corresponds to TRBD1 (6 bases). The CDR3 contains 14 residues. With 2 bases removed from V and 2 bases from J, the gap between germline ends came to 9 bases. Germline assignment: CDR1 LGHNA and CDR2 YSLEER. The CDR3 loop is CASSQTGSNYGYTF. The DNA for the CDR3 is TGCGCCAGCAGCCAAACAGGGTCAAACTATGGCTACACCTTC.

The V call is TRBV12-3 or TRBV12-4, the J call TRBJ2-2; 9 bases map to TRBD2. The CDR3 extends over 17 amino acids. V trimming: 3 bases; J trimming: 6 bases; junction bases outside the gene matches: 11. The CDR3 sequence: CASSLRRLAGTAGELFF. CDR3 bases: TGTGCCAGCAGTTTGAGGAGGCTAGCGGGAACGGCCGGGGAGCTGTTTTTT.

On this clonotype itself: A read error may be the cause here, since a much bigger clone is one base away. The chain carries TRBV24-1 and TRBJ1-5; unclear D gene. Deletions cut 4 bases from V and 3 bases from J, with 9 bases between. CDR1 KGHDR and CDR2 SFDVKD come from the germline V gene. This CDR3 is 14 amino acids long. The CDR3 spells CATSDLNYNQPQHF. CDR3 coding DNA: TGTGCCACCAGTGACCTCAACTACAATCAGCCCCAGCATTTT.